Presented here are 18 T cell receptor beta chains from one specimen sequenced in a study of cytomegalovirus exposure and HLA in healthy donors. Researchers ran the PCR with 60 Vbeta and 13 Jbeta primers. Some clones are missing from TCRdb's copy, which holds only in-frame ones; the method was immunoSEQ multiplex PCR. Among around 190,000 clones, 83% were seen once, and the ten largest hold about 1.8%. The sequenced material came from PBMCs. The receptors originated from a man aged 40-49 years in good health and CMV-seropositive.

This clone was found a few times. The chain links TRBV2 to TRBJ1-1; the D gene is possibly TRBD1 (5 bases). The CDR3 is made up of 13 amino acids. The germline gives CDR1 SNHLY, CDR2 FYNNEI. Trimming took off 8 bases at V and 6 bases at J, with 16 bases between the two ends. The CDR3 DNA reads TGTGCCAGCTTTGGAGGGGCGGGCGCTGAAGCTTTCTTT. It translates to CASFGGAGAEAFF.

The chain joins TRBV5-6 to TRBJ2-1; D possibly corresponds to TRBD2 (6 bases). Germline CDR1 reads SGHDT; CDR2 reads YYEEEE. The V gene lost 2 bases and the J gene lost 2 bases, with 14 bases spanning the gap. This CDR3 is 16 amino acids long. The CDR3 DNA reads TGTGCCAGCAGCTTTAGCGGCAACCCGCCCTACAATGAGCAGTTCTTC. It specifies CASSFSGNPPYNEQFF.

CDR3 protein: CASSRGAEGTEAFF. CDR3 nucleotides: TGCGCCAGCAGCCGCGGCGCGGAGGGGACTGAAGCTTTCTTT. The chain combines TRBV5-1 with TRBJ1-1; possible D gene TRBD1, 5 bases. This CDR3 has 14 amino acids. V was clipped by 4 bases and J by 5 bases, with 15 bases between them. Germline CDR1 SGHRS, CDR2 YFSETQ.

The chain is built from TRBV7-9 and TRBJ2-7, with 7 nucleotides matching TRBD2. Trimming at V came to 5 bases and at J to 2 bases, leaving 9 bases not matched to a gene. Germline V gene data show CDR1 as SEHNR and CDR2 as FQNEAQ (reference sequence). This CDR3 has 15 amino acids. The CDR3 loop reads CASSGGLVAPYEQYF. Written as DNA, the CDR3 is TGTGCCAGCAGCGGAGGACTAGTCGCTCCCTACGAGCAGTACTTC.

Only a few counts were recorded for this clone. The chain has TRBV11-2 and TRBJ1-2; weak D call: TRBD1 (5 bases). Germline CDR1 and CDR2: SGHAT and FQNNGV. The V end was cut by 0 bases, the J end by 2 bases, with 13 bases between. This CDR3 spans 16 amino acids. The DNA of the CDR3 is TGTGCCAGCAGCTTAGAGGGTTTAAGGGGAAACTATGGCTACACCTTC. This codes for CASSLEGLRGNYGYTF.

This clone appeared a few times. The V gene is TRBV28, the J gene TRBJ1-2, with TRBD1 identical over 7 bases. This CDR3 spans 13 amino acids. Germline values: CDR1 MDHEN, CDR2 SYDVKM. The J segment lost 4 bases and the V segment lost 10 bases, leaving 9 bases of the junction unmatched. The CDR3 here is CATWTGDSYGYTF. CDR3 nucleotides: TGTGCCACCTGGACTGGGGACAGCTATGGCTACACCTTC.

This clone came up once. The chain is built from TRBV9 and TRBJ2-1, with a possible D match to TRBD2 (6 bases). The germline V and J ends were trimmed by 3 bases and 2 bases, with 9 bases remaining between them. CDR1 SGDLS and CDR2 YYNGEE come from the germline V gene. The CDR3 runs to 14 residues. The CDR3 spells CASSELATYNEQFF. CDR3 sequence (DNA): TGTGCCAGCAGCGAACTAGCCACCTACAATGAGCAGTTCTTC.

The CDR3 DNA reads TGTGCCAGCAGCTCGGGACAGTTGAACACTGAAGCTTTCTTT. This encodes CASSSGQLNTEAFF. The chain couples TRBV7-9 to TRBJ1-1; 7 bases match TRBD1. Per the germline V gene, CDR1 is SEHNR and CDR2 is FQNEAQ (reference sequence). CDR3 length: 14 residues. With 4 bases clipped from V and 0 bases from J, the junction kept 2 bases outside the gene matches.

This clone was seen a single time. The chain couples TRBV7-2 to TRBJ2-3, with TRBD2 matching over 10 bases. Germline loops: CDR1 SGHTA, CDR2 FQGNSA. V trimming: 6 bases; J trimming: 1 base; junction bases outside the gene matches: 13. The CDR3 has 18 residues. The CDR3 DNA sequence: TGTGCCAGCAGTCTAACGCAGTTAGCGGGAGGCCGCACAGATACGCAGTATTTT. It yields the protein CASSLTQLAGGRTDTQYF.

This sequence joins TRBV9 and TRBJ1-2, with 8 bases fitting TRBD1. There are 15 residues in the CDR3. V trimming: 0 bases; J trimming: 4 bases; junction bases outside the gene matches: 5. Germline loops: CDR1 SGDLS, CDR2 YYNGEE. CDR3 DNA sequence: TGTGCCAGCAGCGTAGGGGACAGGCTTCCCTATGGCTACACCTTC. This encodes CASSVGDRLPYGYTF.

The table lists this clone with a count of one. J is TRBJ2-7 and V is TRBV6-1; D might be TRBD1 (6 bases). This CDR3 spans 12 amino acids. Trimming took off 10 bases at V and 7 bases at J, with 17 bases between the two ends. Germline V CDR1 and CDR2: MNHNS, SASEGT. CDR3 amino acids: CAIRDTFGEQYF. Written as DNA, the CDR3 is TGTGCCATACGGGACACCTTTGGAGAGCAGTACTTC.

V gene TRBV28 combines with J gene TRBJ1-2; D is uncertain. Germline V gene sequence: CDR1 MDHEN, CDR2 SYDVKM. Trimming removed 6 bases at V and 6 bases at J, with 11 bases between. This CDR3 has 12 amino acids. CDR3 region: CASSHLTDGYTF. In nucleotides, the CDR3 is TGTGCCAGCAGCCACCTCACGGATGGCTACACCTTC.

V usage is TRBV18 and J usage is TRBJ2-2, with a weak D call TRBD2 (6 bases). Germline-derived CDR1 and CDR2 are KGHSH and LQKENI. V lost 3 bases and J lost 6, with 14 bases in between. This CDR3 spans 15 amino acids. The CDR3, as DNA: TGTGCCAGCTCACCCCCGGGACTCAGAGCCGGGGAGCTGTTTTTT. The encoded protein is CASSPPGLRAGELFF. Variable domain in full (rest from reference TRBV18 and TRBJ2-2): NAGVMQNPRHLVRRRGQEARLRCSPMKGHSHVYWYRQLPEEGLKFMVYLQKENIIDESGMPKERFSAEFPKEGPSILRIQQVVRGDSAAYFCASSPPGLRAGELFFGEGSRLTVL.

The chain employs TRBV6-1 and TRBJ1-5, with a possible D match to TRBD1 (5 bases). The germline V and J ends were trimmed by 2 bases and 0 bases, with 11 bases remaining between them. The CDR3 consists of 16 residues. Germline V gene data show CDR1 as MNHNS and CDR2 as SASEGT. The CDR3 DNA is TGTGCCAGCAGTGAAATCAGGGTTCTTAGCAATCAGCCCCAGCATTTT. Translation: CASSEIRVLSNQPQHF.

The sample holds one count of this clone. V gene TRBV27 combines with J gene TRBJ1-2, with a tentative D call TRBD1 (5 bases). Trimming stripped 0 bases from V and 7 bases from J, with 15 bases between. Germline loops: CDR1 MNHEY, CDR2 SMNVEV (reference sequence). The CDR3 is 15 residues long. The DNA for the CDR3 is TGTGCCAGCAGTTTATCGGCGGGGGGGATAGGTGGCTACACCTTC. Protein: CASSLSAGGIGGYTF.

This clone was recorded once. This chain uses TRBV2 with TRBJ1-2; D is undetermined. Between the trimmed V and J ends, which lost 4 bases and 6 bases, there was a span of 21 bases. This CDR3 is built from 16 residues. CDR1 and CDR2 from the germline V gene are SNHLY and FYNNEI. In DNA form, the CDR3 reads TGTGCCAGCAGTGGGGCGGGGTCTGTGAGGCAGAATGGCTACACCTTC. Its translation is CASSGAGSVRQNGYTF.

The V call is TRBV13, the J call TRBJ2-7; no reliable D call. Germline values: CDR1 PRHDT, CDR2 FYEKMQ (reference sequence). V was shortened by 3 bases and J by 5 bases, with 17 bases between the two germline ends. The length of the CDR3 is 15 residues. The CDR3 sequence: CASSFPGTFWHEQYF. DNA for the CDR3: TGTGCCAGCAGCTTTCCAGGTACTTTCTGGCACGAGCAGTACTTC. Combining the CDR3 with reference TRBV13 and TRBJ2-7 gives the whole variable domain AAGVIQSPRHLIKEKRETATLKCYPIPRHDTVYWYQQGPGQDPQFLISFYEKMQSDKGSIPDRFSAQQFSDYHSELNMSSLELGDSALYFCASSFPGTFWHEQYFGPGTRLTVT.

The J gene is TRBJ1-5, the V gene TRBV4-2; 12 nucleotides match TRBD1. Unmatched junction bases numbered 3, after V lost 0 bases and J lost 6 bases. The CDR3 extends over 16 amino acids. Germline V gene sequence: CDR1 LGHNA, CDR2 YNFKEQ. CDR3 in amino acids: CASSQDSGQGAQPQHF. The DNA for the CDR3 is TGTGCCAGCAGCCAAGATTCGGGACAGGGGGCTCAGCCCCAGCATTTT.